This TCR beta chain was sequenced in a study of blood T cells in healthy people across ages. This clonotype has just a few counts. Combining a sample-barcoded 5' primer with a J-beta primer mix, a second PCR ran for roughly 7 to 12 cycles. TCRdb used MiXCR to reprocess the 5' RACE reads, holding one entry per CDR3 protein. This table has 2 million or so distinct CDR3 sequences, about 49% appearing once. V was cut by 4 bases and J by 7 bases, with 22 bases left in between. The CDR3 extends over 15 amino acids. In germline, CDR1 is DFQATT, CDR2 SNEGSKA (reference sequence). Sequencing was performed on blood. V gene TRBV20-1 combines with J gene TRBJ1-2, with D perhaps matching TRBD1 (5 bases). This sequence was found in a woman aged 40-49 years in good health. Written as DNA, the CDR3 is TGCAGTGCTATGCCCCGACGGCAGGGAGGTCGTGGCTACACCTTC. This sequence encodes CSAMPRRQGGRGYTF.